These T cell receptor beta chains were read from a single sample in a study of memory B cells and T cells in multiple sclerosis. Generated by immunoSEQ multiplex PCR, the TCRdb table keeps only in-frame clones and is missing some. The data contain 35,000 to 55,000 clones, about four fifths of them singletons. The antigens of these receptors remain unknown. Specimen: PBMCs from blood kept in culture. The receptors shown here come from a human donor with multiple sclerosis. The CDR3 runs from the conserved cysteine through the conserved F or W. D genes are given only for firm matches. Clone size is stated in some rows and not others, as once, few, many or a class when expanded.

size,J,D,V,CDR3,DNA
NA,TRBJ1-1,NA,TRBV11-2,CASSLTGSEPKAFF,TGTGCCAGCAGCCTTACGGGCAGCGAACCCAAAGCTTTCTTT
NA,TRBJ1-1,NA,TRBV4-2,CASSQDYRDEAFF,TGTGCCAGCAGCCAGGATTACAGGGATGAAGCTTTCTTT
NA,TRBJ1-5,TRBD1,TRBV19,CASSPRGGRGLYQPQHF,TGTGCCAGTAGTCCCCGGGGGGGGAGGGGGCTCTATCAGCCCCAGCATTTT
NA,TRBJ2-7,TRBD1,TRBV2,CATQGDSPRQYF,TGTGCCACCCAAGGGGACAGCCCTCGACAGTACTTC
NA,TRBJ1-2,TRBD1,TRBV11-1,CASSSQGTGYTF,TGTGCCAGCAGCTCACAGGGGACTGGCTACACCTTC
NA,TRBJ1-2,NA,TRBV2,CASLGNYYGYTF,TGTGCCAGCTTGGGCAACTACTATGGCTACACCTTC
NA,TRBJ2-7,TRBD2,TRBV7-3,CASSPQAGEVYEQYF,TGTGCCAGCAGCCCGCAAGCGGGGGAGGTTTACGAGCAGTACTTC
few,TRBJ2-1,NA,TRBV7-9,CASNRLGDEQFF,TGTGCCAGCAATCGCTTGGGGGATGAGCAGTTCTTC
NA,TRBJ2-4,NA,TRBV9,CASSGRLTKGQEWVAKNIQYF,TGTGCCAGCAGCGGAAGGCTGACTAAGGGCCAGGAGTGGGTAGCCAAAAACATTCAGTACTTC
NA,TRBJ2-3,NA,TRBV4-3,CASSQVASTDTQYF,TGCGCCAGCAGCCAAGTGGCGAGCACAGATACGCAGTATTTT
NA,TRBJ2-1,TRBD1,TRBV5-8,CASSPAGQGYNEQFF,TGTGCCAGCAGCCCCGCGGGACAGGGGTACAATGAGCAGTTCTTC
NA,TRBJ2-1,NA,TRBV5-6,CASSLNPGQFKHNEQFF,TGTGCCAGCAGCCTTAACCCCGGCCAGTTTAAACACAATGAGCAGTTCTTC
NA,TRBJ2-2,NA,TRBV19,CASSGHQNTGELFF,TGTGCCAGTAGTGGACACCAGAACACCGGGGAGCTGTTTTTT
NA,TRBJ1-4,NA,TRBV29-1,CSARSANEKLFF,TGCAGCGCTCGCTCTGCTAATGAAAAACTGTTTTTT
NA,TRBJ2-7,NA,TRBV2,CASSDYEQYF,TGTGCCAGCAGTGATTACGAGCAGTACTTC
few,TRBJ1-5,NA,TRBV28,CASSAPAGGNQPQHF,TGTGCCAGCAGCGCCCCGGCGGGAGGCAATCAGCCCCAGCATTTT
NA,TRBJ2-6,TRBD1,TRBV7-9,CASSSLGQVSSGANVLTF,TGTGCCAGCAGCTCCCTGGGACAGGTTAGCTCTGGGGCCAACGTCCTGACTTTC
NA,TRBJ1-6,NA,TRBV30,CAWSPHPDTRSPLHF,TGTGCCTGGAGCCCCCACCCGGACACCCGTTCACCCCTCCACTTT
NA,TRBJ1-2,TRBD1,TRBV15,CATSSRQGVVYGYTF,TGTGCCACCAGCAGCAGACAGGGGGTGGTCTATGGCTACACCTTC
NA,TRBJ1-4,TRBD1,TRBV19,CASSIRGQGSEKLFF,TGTGCCAGTAGTATAAGGGGACAGGGGAGTGAAAAACTGTTTTTT
NA,TRBJ1-4,TRBD1,TRBV19,CASSTDRVRKKLFF,TGTGCCAGTAGTACTGACAGGGTGAGGAAAAAACTGTTTTTT
NA,TRBJ2-3,NA,TRBV29-1,CSVGVDTQYF,TGCAGCGTTGGGGTGGATACGCAGTATTTT
NA,TRBJ2-5,NA,TRBV7-2,CASSYGIEKETQYF,TGTGCCAGCAGCTACGGGATCGAGAAAGAGACCCAGTACTTC
few,TRBJ1-4,NA,TRBV7-2,CASSLVQGSEKLFF,TGTGCCAGCAGCTTAGTCCAGGGTAGTGAAAAACTGTTTTTT
NA,TRBJ2-7,NA,TRBV2,CASSIDRGGEQYF,TGTGCCAGCAGCATCGACAGGGGAGGGGAGCAGTACTTC
NA,TRBJ2-3,TRBD1,TRBV10-3,CAIQGADTQYF,TGTGCCATACAGGGGGCAGATACGCAGTATTTT
NA,TRBJ2-5,TRBD1,TRBV6-7,CASSYSSDRAGPQETQYF,TGTGCCAGCAGTTACTCCAGCGACAGGGCTGGGCCCCAAGAGACCCAGTACTTC
NA,TRBJ1-1,TRBD1,TRBV5-1,CASSLATGGVNTEAFF,TGCGCCAGCAGCTTGGCAACAGGGGGGGTGAACACTGAAGCTTTCTTT
NA,TRBJ1-2,NA,TRBV7-2,CASSRDNYGYTF,TGTGCCAGCAGCCGGGATAACTATGGCTACACCTTC
NA,TRBJ1-1,TRBD1,TRBV29-1,CSVDSDRRGFSGEAFF,TGCAGCGTTGATTCGGACAGGCGAGGATTTTCGGGTGAAGCTTTCTTT
NA,TRBJ1-6,NA,TRBV6-1,CATAVGGPNSPLHF,TGTGCCACGGCCGTGGGGGGGCCAAATTCACCCCTCCACTTT
NA,TRBJ2-7,NA,TRBV4-1,CASSQRTGYEQYF,TGCGCCAGCAGCCAGCGGACGGGCTACGAGCAGTACTTC
NA,TRBJ1-1,NA,TRBV2,CASSPLVSNTEAFF,TGTGCCAGCAGCCCCCTCGTATCGAACACTGAAGCTTTCTTT
once,TRBJ2-1,NA,TRBV5-1,CASSLYPGAYSSSYNEQFF,TGCGCCAGCAGCTTGTATCCGGGGGCGTACTCAAGCTCCTACAATGAGCAGTTCTTC
NA,TRBJ1-1,NA,TRBV7-9,CASRGPGVTEAFF,TGTGCCAGCAGAGGACCCGGAGTGACTGAAGCTTTCTTT
NA,TRBJ2-6,NA,TRBV19,CASSIPSGANVLTF,TGTGCCAGTAGTATTCCTTCTGGGGCCAACGTCCTGACTTTC